These 5 T cell receptor beta chains were sequenced from one sample in a study of blood T cell repertoires in COVID-19. Method: immunoSEQ multiplex PCR; TCRdb's copy keeps in-frame clones and lacks some. The sample holds more than 60,000 clones, about four fifths seen once. Specimen: peripheral blood. The origin of the receptors is a man between 50 and 59 years old with acute or convalescent COVID-19.

This chain uses TRBV11-2 with TRBJ2-5, with 10 positions matching TRBD1. The CDR3 is 17 residues long. J was trimmed by 2 bases and V by 1 base; bases with no gene match: 7. CDR1 and CDR2 from the germline V gene are SGHAT and FQNNGV. Here the CDR3 reads CASSLAGQGVRQETQYF. In nucleotides, the CDR3 is TGTGCCAGCAGCTTAGCAGGACAGGGGGTTCGGCAAGAGACCCAGTACTTC.

The J gene is TRBJ1-5, the V gene TRBV29-1; D unresolved. The CDR3 runs to 12 residues. The V end lost 4 bases, the J end lost 4 bases, and 8 bases lay between the germline ends. CDR1 and CDR2 (germline): SQVTM, ANQGSEA. In nucleotides, the CDR3 is TGCAGCGTTGTGGCGGTGAATCAGCCCCAGCATTTT. Translated, it gives CSVVAVNQPQHF.

The chain links TRBV3-1 (or the pseudogene TRBV3-2) to TRBJ1-5, with D perhaps matching TRBD1 (5 bases). Germline V gene data show CDR1 as LGHDT and CDR2 as YNNKEL (reference sequence). This CDR3 is 14 amino acids long. Trimming took off 1 base at V and 6 bases at J, with 10 bases between the two ends. The DNA for the CDR3 is TGTGCCAGCAGCCAAGCAGGGATGGGTCAGCCCCAGCATTTT. Translated, it gives CASSQAGMGQPQHF.

V gene TRBV7-2 combines with J gene TRBJ1-4; D may be TRBD1 (5 bases). The length of the CDR3 is 13 residues. V gave up 3 bases and J gave up 7 bases, with 9 bases separating them. CDR1 SGHTA and CDR2 FQGNSA come from the germline V gene. Here the CDR3 DNA reads TGTGCCAGCAGCTTGGGGGGGGTTGAAAAACTGTTTTTT. Translated: CASSLGGVEKLFF.

The V gene is TRBV13, the J gene TRBJ2-3, with 8 bases identical to TRBD1. J lost 5 bases, V lost 4 bases, and 5 bases had no gene match. CDR1 and CDR2 from the germline V gene are PRHDT and FYEKMQ (reference sequence). The CDR3 is 14 amino acids. The CDR3: CASSSGQGRDTQYF. The CDR3 DNA follows: TGTGCCAGCAGCTCCGGACAGGGAAGAGATACGCAGTATTTT.